Here is one TCR beta chain with its context. The data derive from a study of OX40 agonist ivuxolimab in advanced cancers. Study-level background: A male proportion of over 70% was recorded, with mean age about 60 years and range roughly 20 to 85. In three patients, partial responses were observed, one with hepatocellular carcinoma and two with cutaneous melanoma.

TCRdb keeps only in-frame clones here, not all; method: immunoSEQ multiplex PCR. The sample includes roughly 70,000 clones, roughly 80% of them seen just once. V was trimmed by 0 bases and J by 0 bases, leaving 8 bases between them. There are 16 residues in the CDR3. The germline V gene has CDR1 ENHRY and CDR2 SYGVKD. The sample was CD4+ or CD8+ T cells sorted from blood, taken in a trial of the OX40 agonist ivuxolimab. The receptor was isolated from an adult with an advanced solid tumor such as melanoma, head and neck, liver or kidney cancer. The chain links TRBV10-3 to TRBJ2-2; possible D gene TRBD1, 5 bases. This chain's CDR3 is CAISESAGTNTGELFF. In DNA, the CDR3 is TGTGCCATCAGTGAGTCGGCAGGGACGAACACCGGGGAGCTGTTTTTT.